This T cell receptor (beta chain) was captured by sequencing in a study of blood T cell repertoires in COVID-19. Study as a whole: T cells, B-cell-depleted T cells, or PBMCs provided the cDNA or gDNA that served as material.

Produced via immunoSEQ multiplex PCR; TCRdb's table is partial and in-frame only. The sample holds about 200,000 clones; under 90% are singletons and the top ten take approximately 5%. The table lists this clone with a count of one. Enrollees, about 18 to 89 years old, lived in about two dozen US areas. The origin of this receptor is a woman aged 45-65 years who had been exposed to COVID-19. The source material was PBMCs or T cells enriched from blood (not recorded which).

The CDR3 loop is CASSQNRGDTQYF. The CDR3 nucleotides read TGTGCCAGCAGCCAGAACAGGGGCGATACGCAGTATTTT. V gene TRBV2 combines with J gene TRBJ2-3; 7 nucleotides match TRBD1. V shed 6 bases, J shed 6 bases, and the junction held 6 bases outside the gene matches. Germline V gene lookup returns CDR1 SNHLY and CDR2 FYNNEI. CDR3 length: 13 residues.